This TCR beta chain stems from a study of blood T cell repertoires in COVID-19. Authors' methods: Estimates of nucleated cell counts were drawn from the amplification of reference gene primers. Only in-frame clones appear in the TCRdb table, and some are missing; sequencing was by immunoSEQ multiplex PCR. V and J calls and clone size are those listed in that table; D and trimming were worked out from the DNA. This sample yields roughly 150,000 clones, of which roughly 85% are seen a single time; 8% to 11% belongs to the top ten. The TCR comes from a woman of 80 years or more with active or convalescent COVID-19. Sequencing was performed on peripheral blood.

The CDR3, as DNA: TGTGCCAGCTCACCACGGGCCAGCTTCAATGAGCAGTTCTTC. Translation: CASSPRASFNEQFF. This rearrangement joins TRBV18 to TRBJ2-1; D not certain. V was shortened by 1 base and J by 6 bases, with 10 bases between the two germline ends. CDR1 KGHSH and CDR2 LQKENI come from the germline V gene. The CDR3 has 14 residues.